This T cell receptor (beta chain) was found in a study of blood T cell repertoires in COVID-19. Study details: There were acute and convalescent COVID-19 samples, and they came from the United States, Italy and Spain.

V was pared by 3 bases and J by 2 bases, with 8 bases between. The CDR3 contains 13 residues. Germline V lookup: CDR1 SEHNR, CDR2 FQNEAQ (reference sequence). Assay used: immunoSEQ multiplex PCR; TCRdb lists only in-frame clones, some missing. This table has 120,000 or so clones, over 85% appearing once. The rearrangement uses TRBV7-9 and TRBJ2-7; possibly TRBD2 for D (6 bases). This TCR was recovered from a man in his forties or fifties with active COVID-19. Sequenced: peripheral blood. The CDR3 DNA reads TGTGCCAGCAGCTTCCCGGGGGCCTACGAGCAGTACGTC. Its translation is CASSFPGAYEQYV.